This T cell receptor (beta chain) appears in the sequencing data of a study of beta chain features in type 1 diabetes. Study details: Comparable age, gender and cell yields were observed in patients relative to healthy donors. There were approximately 100,000,000 sorted cells examined across all samples.

Findings of the study overall: TCRB repertoires of naive, central memory and Treg cells appeared more similar among patients than among healthy donors. There was a moderate but significant shortening of TCRB CDR3s in all four CD4+ subsets of Type 1 diabetes patients.

Worth noting for this clone: The target antigen is unknown.

The V gene's germline CDR1 is MNHEY and CDR2 SMNVEV (reference sequence). Deletions cut 4 bases from V and 2 bases from J, with 8 bases between. This CDR3 is 13 amino acids long. Stem cell-like memory, regulatory, central memory and naive CD4+ cells were sorted via CD45RO/CCR7/CD25/CD127/CD95/CD27. The authors reverse transcribed all of the isolated RNA, so sequencing captured expressed TCRB transcripts. Here immunoSEQ multiplex PCR was the method, and the copy in TCRdb shows in-frame clones only, minus some. In the table there are around 130,000 clones, about a sixth of which are singletons. The sequenced sample was central memory CD4+ T cells from blood. The TCR sequence derives from a man aged 25-40 years with type 1 diabetes. The chain employs TRBV27 and TRBJ1-2; D ambiguous. CDR3 DNA: TGTGCCAGCAGTTACGGAGGGAACTATGGCTACACCTTC. This translates into CASSYGGNYGYTF.